The following is a TCR beta chain sequence with its context. Trimming removed 7 bases from V and 5 bases from J, with 14 bases in between. The CDR3 runs 13 residues. Germline V gives CDR1 LNHDA, CDR2 SQIVND (reference sequence). The data were obtained in a study of blood T cell repertoires in COVID-19. Study details: Acute-phase and convalescent COVID-19 samples originated in the United States, Italy and Spain. The cDNA or gDNA used as material had been derived from T cells, B-cell-depleted T cells, or PBMCs.

Authors' data handling: For nucleated cells, counts were estimated from reference gene primer amplification. Using immunoSEQ multiplex PCR, the repertoire was profiled, and TCRdb retains in-frame clones only, with some absent. D and trimming were read from the DNA, whereas the V and J calls and clone size are those reported in that table. The table includes under 120,000 clones, about three quarters detected once. The chain joins TRBV19 to TRBJ1-1; no clear D. The receptor comes from a man older than 75 with acute or convalescent COVID-19. Sequenced sample: peripheral blood. CDR3 in amino acids: CASKTPRRTEAFF. The CDR3 DNA reads as TGTGCCAGTAAGACTCCCCGGCGGACTGAAGCTTTCTTT.